A selection of T cell receptor beta chains follows, all from one sample in a study of blood T cells in healthy people across ages. Using its own MiXCR run on the 5' RACE reads, TCRdb lists one record per CDR3 protein. Here the sample spans about 580,000 distinct CDR3 sequences, 40% to 55% being singletons. Sequences were obtained from blood. These receptors were obtained from a man older than 75 in good health. CDR3s include the opening cysteine and the closing phenylalanine or tryptophan. D genes are given only for firm matches. A row's size may be missing; if present it is once, few, many or a size class.

TRBV6-2/TRBV6-3,-,TRBJ2-6,-,21,CASSPPQGRGGDRSGANVLTF,TGTGCCAGCAGTCCTCCTCAGGGGAGGGGAGGAGACCGCTCTGGGGCCAACGTCCTGACTTTC
TRBV7-2,-,TRBJ2-2,-,16,CASSLEWGPRPGELFF,TGTGCCAGCAGCTTAGAGTGGGGACCCCGGCCCGGGGAGCTGTTTTTT
TRBV7-2,-,TRBJ2-3,many,16,CASSLRASIWPDTQYF,TGTGCCAGCAGCTTAAGGGCTAGCATATGGCCAGATACGCAGTATTTT
TRBV5-6,-,TRBJ2-7,-,14,CASSFGESYNEQYF,TGTGCCAGCAGCTTCGGGGAGTCCTACAATGAGCAGTACTTC
TRBV29-1,-,TRBJ2-4,-,12,CSVGLAKNIQYF,TGCAGCGTTGGGCTAGCCAAAAACATTCAGTACTTC
TRBV20-1,-,TRBJ1-5,-,13,CSADTYSNQPQHF,TGCAGTGCTGATACTTATAGCAATCAGCCCCAGCATTTT
TRBV6-1,-,TRBJ1-2,-,15,CASSAQGGGLYGYTF,TGTGCCAGCAGTGCCCAGGGTGGGGGGCTATACGGCTACACCTTC
TRBV30,TRBD1,TRBJ2-7,few,15,CAWGWGQATSYEQYF,TGTGCCTGGGGATGGGGACAGGCCACCTCCTACGAGCAGTACTTC
TRBV6-5,-,TRBJ2-2,-,15,CASSYSGRDTGELFF,TGTGCCAGCAGTTACTCGGGCAGGGACACCGGGGAGCTGTTTTTT
TRBV11-3,TRBD2,TRBJ2-1,-,16,CASSPGLAGTNNEQFF,TGTGCCAGCAGTCCCGGACTAGCGGGAACCAACAATGAGCAGTTCTTC
TRBV7-2,-,TRBJ2-3,few,14,CASSLGRTRDTQYF,TGTGCCAGCAGCTTAGGGAGGACCCGGGATACGCAGTATTTT
TRBV27,-,TRBJ2-3,few,15,CASRQGQAVTDTQYF,TGTGCCAGCAGACAAGGCCAGGCGGTCACAGATACGCAGTATTTT
TRBV12-3/TRBV12-4,TRBD1,TRBJ1-2,many,14,CASRLGQGERGYTF,TGTGCCAGCAGATTGGGACAGGGAGAAAGGGGCTACACCTTC
TRBV24-1,-,TRBJ2-3,-,16,CATSDLGDSTTDTQYF,TGTGCCACCAGTGATTTAGGCGACTCAACAACAGATACGCAGTATTTT
TRBV21-1,-,TRBJ1-5,-,13,CASSDRTNQPQHF,TGTGCCAGCTCGGACAGGACCAATCAGCCCCAGCATTTT
TRBV4-2,-,TRBJ1-2,few,16,CASSQDSGGRNYGYTF,TGTGCCAGCAGCCAAGATTCCGGGGGCAGGAACTATGGCTACACCTTC
TRBV4-3,TRBD1,TRBJ2-2,-,14,CASSQGQGFGELFF,TGCGCCAGCAGCCAAGGACAGGGTTTCGGGGAGCTGTTTTTT
TRBV25-1,-,TRBJ1-5,-,18,CASSEGVTVKRGNQPQHF,TGTGCCAGCAGTGAGGGCGTGACAGTAAAGAGAGGGAATCAGCCCCAGCATTTT
TRBV7-2,-,TRBJ2-1,few,15,CASSSRPDFYNEQFF,TGTGCCAGCAGCTCGAGACCCGACTTTTACAATGAGCAGTTCTTC
TRBV27,TRBD2,TRBJ2-1,-,15,CASSFPAGGDNEQFF,TGTGCCAGCAGTTTCCCCGCGGGAGGAGACAATGAGCAGTTCTTC
TRBV6-6,-,TRBJ2-5,-,16,CASSYSGVGGSDEQYF,TGTGCCAGCAGTTACTCGGGTGTGGGGGGTAGCGATGAGCAGTACTTC
TRBV29-1,TRBD1,TRBJ1-1,-,14,CSALPTGGTTEAFF,TGCAGCGCCCTCCCGACAGGGGGCACCACTGAAGCTTTCTTT
TRBV20-1,-,TRBJ2-7,-,15,CSARSPGTRGREQYF,TGCAGTGCTAGGTCTCCCGGGACAAGGGGACGCGAGCAGTACTTC
TRBV20-1,-,TRBJ1-2,-,13,CSAGHGFNYGYTF,TGCAGTGCAGGGCACGGGTTTAACTATGGCTACACCTTC
TRBV6-2/TRBV6-3,TRBD2,TRBJ2-1,few,16,CASTTTGTSGTHEQFF,TGTGCCAGCACCACCACAGGGACTAGCGGGACCCATGAGCAGTTCTTC
TRBV3-1,-,TRBJ2-1,-,15,CASSQGTRENNEQFF,TGTGCCAGCAGCCAAGGGACTCGGGAAAACAATGAGCAGTTCTTC
TRBV6-6,-,TRBJ1-1,many,12,CASTRRDTEAFF,TGTGCCAGCACCCGAAGGGACACTGAAGCTTTCTTT
TRBV6-5,-,TRBJ1-2,few,13,CASSVQGGWSYTF,TGTGCCAGCAGTGTCCAGGGCGGGTGGAGCTACACCTTC
TRBV3-1,-,TRBJ1-1,-,14,CASSPGGGFTEAFF,TGTGCCAGCAGCCCCGGGGGCGGGTTCACTGAAGCTTTCTTT
TRBV5-1,-,TRBJ1-6,-,17,CASSRTGPLADNSPLHF,TGCGCCAGCAGCCGCACAGGGCCCTTAGCCGATAATTCACCCCTCCACTTT
TRBV7-9,TRBD2,TRBJ2-7,-,17,CASSQGLAGGKAAEQYF,TGTGCCAGCAGCCAGGGACTAGCGGGGGGTAAGGCCGCCGAGCAGTACTTC
TRBV20-1,-,TRBJ2-5,-,13,CSARIVSQETQYF,TGCAGTGCTAGAATTGTCTCTCAAGAGACCCAGTACTTC
TRBV13,-,TRBJ2-1,-,16,CASSSASGRGGGEQFF,TGTGCCAGCAGCTCCGCCTCGGGTCGAGGAGGGGGTGAGCAGTTCTTC
TRBV24-1,-,TRBJ2-7,-,15,CATTMTSVGINEQYF,TGTGCCACCACCATGACTAGTGTCGGGATCAATGAGCAGTACTTC
TRBV10-3,TRBD1,TRBJ2-1,-,15,CAISGPHDRENEQFF,TGTGCCATCAGTGGGCCCCATGACAGGGAGAATGAGCAGTTCTTC
TRBV7-6,-,TRBJ2-5,-,15,CASSSTRLGAETQYF,TGTGCCAGCAGCAGCACCCGACTAGGTGCGGAGACCCAGTACTTC
TRBV10-3,-,TRBJ1-1,-,13,CAISEDGFTEAFF,TGTGCCATCAGTGAAGATGGGTTTACTGAAGCTTTCTTT
TRBV7-2,TRBD2,TRBJ2-3,few,20,CASSLAGAIRRRGDSDTQYF,TGTGCCAGCAGCTTAGCGGGGGCTATCCGGAGGCGGGGGGACTCAGATACGCAGTATTTT